These 6 T cell receptor beta chains were sequenced from one sample in a study of blood T cells in healthy people across ages. The use of a sample-barcoded 5' primer and a J-beta primer mix characterized a second PCR of about 6 to 11 cycles. TCRdb re-analysed the 5' RACE reads in MiXCR, keeping a single row per CDR3 protein. The profile shows 920,000 or so distinct CDR3 sequences, under 45% of them singletons. Sequencing was carried out using blood. The receptors stem from a woman aged 60-75 years in good health.

The chain is built from TRBV12-3 or TRBV12-4 and TRBJ2-5; D uncertain. Trimming shortened V by 3 bases and J by 5 bases, and 10 bases separated the two germline ends. The CDR3 is 13 residues long. The CDR3 is CASSLKRRETQYF. As DNA, the CDR3 is TGTGCCAGCAGTTTGAAGAGACGCGAGACCCAGTACTTC.

This chain connects TRBV9 to TRBJ1-5; D call uncertain. The germline CDR1 and CDR2 sequences are SGDLS and YYNGEE. The germline V and J ends were trimmed by 0 bases and 0 bases, with 10 bases remaining between them. This CDR3 contains 16 residues. CDR3 sequence: CASSVDPEYSNQPQHF. The CDR3 nucleotides read TGTGCCAGCAGCGTAGATCCTGAATATAGCAATCAGCCCCAGCATTTT.

The CDR3 sequence is CAISEPERGNTEAFF. CDR3 bases: TGTGCCATCAGTGAACCAGAAAGAGGGAACACTGAAGCTTTCTTT. The chain recombines TRBV10-3 with TRBJ1-1, with D hard to call. The CDR3 runs to 15 residues. Per germline, CDR1 ENHRY and CDR2 SYGVKD. Trimming took 3 bases from V and 1 from J, leaving 12 bases between them.

This clonotype has only a few counts. The chain joins TRBV7-2 to TRBJ2-5, with 7 bases fitting TRBD2. The CDR3 has 16 amino acids. The V and J ends lost 7 bases and 11 bases, in that order; junction bases with no gene match: 22. Germline V lookup: CDR1 SGHTA, CDR2 FQGNSA. CDR3 nucleotides: TGTGCCAGCATAGAGTCAGCGGGACGGGAGAGGGGTGAGCAGTACTTC. This translates into CASIESAGRERGEQYF.

Remarks on this clonotype: A much larger clone sits a single nucleotide away, making a read error possible. This rearrangement joins TRBV12-3 or TRBV12-4 to TRBJ1-1, with D maybe TRBD1 (5 bases). The CDR3 length is 15 residues. The V gene lost 5 bases and the J gene lost 7 bases, with 20 bases spanning the gap. The CDR3, as DNA: TGTGCCAGCAGTCCTGGGCTAATGGGGACGGGTGAAGCTTTCTTT. Residues: CASSPGLMGTGEAFF.

The chain combines TRBV3-1 with TRBJ2-5, with D perhaps TRBD2 (5 bases). The germline V and J ends were trimmed by 5 bases and 1 base, with 20 bases remaining between them. CDR1 is LGHDT and CDR2 is YNNKEL in the germline V gene (reference sequence). This CDR3 has 17 amino acids. In DNA, the CDR3 is TGTGCCAGCAGCGGCAGAGGGCTAGCAACTTCCCAAGAGACCCAGTACTTC. Protein: CASSGRGLATSQETQYF.